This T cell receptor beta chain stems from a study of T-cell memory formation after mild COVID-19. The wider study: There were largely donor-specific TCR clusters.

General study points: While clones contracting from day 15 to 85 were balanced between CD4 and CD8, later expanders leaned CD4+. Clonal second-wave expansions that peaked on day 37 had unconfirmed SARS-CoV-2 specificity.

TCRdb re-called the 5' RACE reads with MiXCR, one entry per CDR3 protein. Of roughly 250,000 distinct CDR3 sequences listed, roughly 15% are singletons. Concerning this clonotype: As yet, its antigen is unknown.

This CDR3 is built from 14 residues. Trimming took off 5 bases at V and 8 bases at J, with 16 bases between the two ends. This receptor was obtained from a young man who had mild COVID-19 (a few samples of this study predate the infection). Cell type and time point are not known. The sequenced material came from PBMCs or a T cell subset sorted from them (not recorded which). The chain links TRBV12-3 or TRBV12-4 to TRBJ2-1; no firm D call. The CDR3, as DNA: TGTGCCAGCAGTGGATCGGTCCAGCCCCATGAGCAGTTCTTC. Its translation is CASSGSVQPHEQFF.